The subject of this entry is one TCR beta chain. The target antigen is unknown. Other nucleotide sequences from this sample produce the same CDR3. Assay used: immunoSEQ multiplex PCR; TCRdb lists only in-frame clones, some missing. Here the sample spans 1.4 million or so clones, approximately 98.5% being singletons. The CDR3 covers 13 residues. V was pared by 0 bases and J by 0 bases, with 4 bases between. Germline-derived CDR1 and CDR2 are SGHNT and YYREEE (reference sequence). The data originate from a study of shared clonotypes between healthy human individuals. The study, taken as a whole, reports: The genetic and exposure-history diversity represented was limited by few donors. Naive CD4 clonotypes overlapped across a few donors at about 5%.

None of the donors, who were healthy HIV-negative adults, had recently had acute infections or vaccinations. Division of CD4+ cells produced a CD45RA+ naive subset and a CD45RA-negative memory subset. The sequence was collected from a man younger than 40 in good health. The chain recombines TRBV5-4 with TRBJ2-7; D gene ambiguous. The sample consisted of naive CD4+ T cells sorted from blood. Subset given: CD45RA+ positively selected. The CDR3 loop reads CASSLGHSYEQYF. The CDR3, as DNA: TGTGCCAGCAGCTTGGGTCACTCCTACGAGCAGTACTTC. Together with reference TRBV5-4 and TRBJ2-7, the CDR3 gives the full variable domain: ETGVTQSPTHLIKTRGQQVTLRCSSQSGHNTVSWYQQALGQGPQFIFQYYREEENGRGNFPPRFSGLQFPNYSSELNVNALELDDSALYLCASSLGHSYEQYFGPGTRLTVT.